This TCR beta chain was sequenced for a study of CD8+CD57+ T cells in acquired aplastic anemia. Study in general: Sorted CD4+ and CD8+ cells yielded DNA averaging around 3.2 ug. As sequenced from healthy donors, CD4+ cells averaged roughly 10 million reads. General observations from the study: Researchers reported that CD8+ Simpson's diversity was not significantly different in patients versus controls. Patients and controls shared approximately 28 CD8+ CDR3 sequences.

Genomic DNA provided the template from which TCR beta VDJ and CDR3 profiles were obtained. MiXCR, run by TCRdb on the reads, gives a single entry per CDR3 protein. The sample lists roughly 200,000 distinct CDR3 sequences, roughly 57% occurring once. Notes on this clonotype: Antigen specificity is unknown.

The V end lost 8 bases, the J end lost 0 bases, and 18 bases lay between the germline ends. The germline gives CDR1 SEHNR, CDR2 FQNEAQ (reference sequence). The CDR3 length is 16 residues. Sequenced sample: sorted CD4+, CD8+, or CD8+CD57+ T cells (not recorded which) from PBMCs. The chain is built from TRBV7-9 and TRBJ2-3, with D tentatively TRBD2 (6 bases). The receptor was derived from a human donor in good health. The CDR3 is CASSPIVAGSTDTQYF. In nucleotides, the CDR3 is TGTGCCAGCTCACCGATCGTGGCGGGGAGCACAGATACGCAGTATTTT.